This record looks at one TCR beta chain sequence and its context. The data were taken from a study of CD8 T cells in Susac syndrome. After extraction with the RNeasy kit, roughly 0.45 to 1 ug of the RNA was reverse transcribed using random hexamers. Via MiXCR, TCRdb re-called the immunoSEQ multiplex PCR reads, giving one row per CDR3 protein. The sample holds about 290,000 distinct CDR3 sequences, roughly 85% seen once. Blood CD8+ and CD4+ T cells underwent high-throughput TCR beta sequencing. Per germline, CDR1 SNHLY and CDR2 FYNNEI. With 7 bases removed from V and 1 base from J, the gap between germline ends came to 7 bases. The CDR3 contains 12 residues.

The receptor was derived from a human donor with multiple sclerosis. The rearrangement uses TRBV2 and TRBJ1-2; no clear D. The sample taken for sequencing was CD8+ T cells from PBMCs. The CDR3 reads CASINRNYGYTF. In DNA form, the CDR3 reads TGTGCCAGCATTAACCGTAACTATGGCTACACCTTC.